The subject of this entry is one T cell receptor (beta chain). These data belong to a study of ipilimumab plus nivolumab after autologous stem cell transplantation. Clones were read by immunoSEQ multiplex PCR, and TCRdb kept only the in-frame ones, dropping some. The sample lists 8,000 to 11,000 clones, around 84% occurring once. This clonotype originated in a male donor with diffuse large B-cell lymphoma. This specimen consisted of PBMCs, obtained in a trial of ipilimumab plus nivolumab as post-transplant consolidation.

CDR3 sequence reads: CASSDAGTGGIRNTGELFF. For the CDR3, the DNA is TGTGCCAGCAGTGACGCCGGGACAGGGGGCATCAGGAACACCGGGGAGCTGTTTTTT. The chain has TRBV13 and TRBJ2-2; 12 nucleotides match TRBD1. Germline-derived CDR1 and CDR2 are PRHDT and FYEKMQ (reference sequence). This CDR3 is 19 amino acids long. The J segment lost 1 base and the V segment lost 6 bases, leaving 12 bases of the junction unmatched.